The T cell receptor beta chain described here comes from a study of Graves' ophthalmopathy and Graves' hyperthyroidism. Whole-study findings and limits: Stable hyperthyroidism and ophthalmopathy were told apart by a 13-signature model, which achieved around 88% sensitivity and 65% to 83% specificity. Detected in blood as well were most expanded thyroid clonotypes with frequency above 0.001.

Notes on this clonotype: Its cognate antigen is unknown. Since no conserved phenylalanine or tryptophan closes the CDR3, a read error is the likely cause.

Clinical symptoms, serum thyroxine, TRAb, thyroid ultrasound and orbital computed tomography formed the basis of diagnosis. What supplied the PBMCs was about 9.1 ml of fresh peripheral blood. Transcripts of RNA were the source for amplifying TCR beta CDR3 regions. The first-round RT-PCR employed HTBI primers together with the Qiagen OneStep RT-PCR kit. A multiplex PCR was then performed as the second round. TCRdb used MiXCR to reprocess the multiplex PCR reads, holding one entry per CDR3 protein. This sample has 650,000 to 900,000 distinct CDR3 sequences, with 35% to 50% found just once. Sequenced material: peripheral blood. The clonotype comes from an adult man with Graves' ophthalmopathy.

CDR3 nucleotide sequence: TGTGCCAGCAGCTTAGTCGCAGGGAGGGATGAGCAGTTCCTC. Its protein product is CASSLVAGRDEQFL. The rearrangement links TRBV7-2 to TRBJ2-1, with 7 nucleotides matching TRBD2. Looked up from germline, CDR1 is SGHTA and CDR2 is FQGNSA. This CDR3 contains 14 residues. The J segment lost 8 bases and the V segment lost 1 base, leaving 5 bases of the junction unmatched.